The rows below give T cell receptor beta chains drawn from one sample of a study of cytomegalovirus exposure and HLA in healthy donors. Libraries were prepared by immunoSEQ multiplex PCR; TCRdb keeps only in-frame clonotypes and omits some of them. The sample has some 200,000 clones, 10% to 15% seen once. The sample consisted of PBMCs. These receptors all come from a man in his fifties or sixties in good health and CMV-seropositive. Both conserved end residues are trimmed from each CDR3.

J gene: TRBJ2-1; V gene: TRBV9; CDR3 length: 12; CDR3 protein: ASSRDSSYNEQF
J gene: TRBJ1-1; V gene: TRBV14; CDR3 length: 12; CDR3 protein: ASSPLTGGTEAF
J gene: TRBJ1-1; V gene: TRBV6-5; CDR3 length: 12; CDR3 protein: ASTPRVGVTEAF
J gene: TRBJ2-5; V gene: TRBV6-5; CDR3 length: 14; CDR3 protein: ASSYSSGLPAGAQY
J gene: TRBJ1-2; V gene: TRBV9; CDR3 length: 11; CDR3 protein: ASSAGTAYGYT
J gene: TRBJ1-2; V gene: TRBV7-2; CDR3 length: 12; CDR3 protein: ASSLDDRDYGYT
J gene: TRBJ1-1; V gene: TRBV19; CDR3 length: 17; CDR3 protein: ASRPSNRGQVPLNTEAF
J gene: TRBJ2-3; V gene: TRBV6-5; CDR3 length: 13; CDR3 protein: ASSYKGPGTDTQY
J gene: TRBJ2-3; V gene: TRBV6-6; CDR3 length: 13; CDR3 protein: ASSFTGGGTDTQY
J gene: TRBJ1-3; V gene: TRBV19; CDR3 length: 13; CDR3 protein: ASSRDNYSGNTIY
J gene: TRBJ1-2; V gene: TRBV7-9; CDR3 length: 13; CDR3 protein: ASSPPDSPNYGYT
J gene: TRBJ1-2; V gene: TRBV11-3; CDR3 length: 14; CDR3 protein: ASSLKTRGGTYGYT
J gene: TRBJ2-3; V gene: TRBV7-8; CDR3 length: 13; CDR3 protein: ASSPGTGGKDTQY
J gene: TRBJ2-5; V gene: TRBV28; CDR3 length: 13; CDR3 protein: ASSLSGTGEETQY
J gene: TRBJ1-6; V gene: TRBV28; CDR3 length: 10; CDR3 protein: ASSFPGSSLH
J gene: TRBJ1-4; V gene: TRBV21-1; CDR3 length: 15; CDR3 protein: ASSKDTRGRTNEKLF
J gene: TRBJ1-4; V gene: TRBV5-8; CDR3 length: 15; CDR3 protein: ASSLRRGPAMNEKLF
J gene: TRBJ2-1; V gene: TRBV2; CDR3 length: 13; CDR3 protein: ASSFDRGEYNEQF
J gene: TRBJ2-3; V gene: TRBV6-1; CDR3 length: 15; CDR3 protein: ASSAGRQGGRTDTQY
J gene: TRBJ1-1; V gene: TRBV29-1; CDR3 length: 12; CDR3 protein: SVEGGRLDTEAF
J gene: TRBJ2-1; V gene: TRBV13; CDR3 length: 13; CDR3 protein: ASSWGGQGSYEQF
J gene: TRBJ2-2; V gene: TRBV2; CDR3 length: 13; CDR3 protein: ASSASGGWTGELF
J gene: TRBJ1-1; V gene: TRBV2; CDR3 length: 12; CDR3 protein: ASRINRLNTEAF
J gene: TRBJ1-5; V gene: TRBV27; CDR3 length: 14; CDR3 protein: ASSLQASGVNQPQH
J gene: TRBJ1-4; V gene: TRBV5-4; CDR3 length: 13; CDR3 protein: ASSPGHRGGEKLF
J gene: TRBJ2-1; V gene: TRBV10-3; CDR3 length: 13; CDR3 protein: AIAGLAGANNEQF
J gene: TRBJ1-5; V gene: TRBV4-1; CDR3 length: 13; CDR3 protein: ASSQLDRGNQPQH
J gene: TRBJ2-5; V gene: TRBV9; CDR3 length: 11; CDR3 protein: ASSTQQGAAQY
J gene: TRBJ2-5; V gene: TRBV9; CDR3 length: 13; CDR3 protein: ASRDRSRGRETQY
J gene: TRBJ1-2; V gene: TRBV7-2; CDR3 length: 11; CDR3 protein: ASSADRLYGYT
J gene: TRBJ2-1; V gene: TRBV7-9; CDR3 length: 13; CDR3 protein: ASSPQGVLYNEQF
J gene: TRBJ2-7; V gene: TRBV5-4; CDR3 length: 11; CDR3 protein: ASSLGGNYEQY
J gene: TRBJ2-3; V gene: TRBV11-3; CDR3 length: 13; CDR3 protein: ASSFYGGVADTQY
J gene: TRBJ2-3; V gene: TRBV11-3; CDR3 length: 9; CDR3 protein: ASSSTDTQY
J gene: TRBJ1-2; V gene: TRBV28; CDR3 length: 11; CDR3 protein: ASTLTGAYGYT
J gene: TRBJ1-2; V gene: TRBV6-5; CDR3 length: 13; CDR3 protein: ASRLHDRRSYGYT
J gene: TRBJ1-4; V gene: TRBV4-1; CDR3 length: 13; CDR3 protein: ASSQDRRVGEKLF
J gene: TRBJ1-1; V gene: TRBV4-3; CDR3 length: 12; CDR3 protein: ASSQVNRGSEAF
J gene: TRBJ1-4; V gene: TRBV2; CDR3 length: 12; CDR3 protein: ATNRQATNEKLF
J gene: TRBJ1-5; V gene: TRBV30; CDR3 length: 16; CDR3 protein: AWSVRPTGTGARQPQH
J gene: TRBJ1-2; V gene: TRBV6-1; CDR3 length: 10; CDR3 protein: ASLRGKGGYT
J gene: TRBJ2-5; V gene: TRBV11-2; CDR3 length: 14; CDR3 protein: ASSFGIGQGEETQY
J gene: TRBJ1-5; V gene: TRBV28; CDR3 length: 12; CDR3 protein: ASRGGTGERSQH
J gene: TRBJ1-2; V gene: TRBV5-1; CDR3 length: 13; CDR3 protein: ASSLISIGDYGYT
J gene: TRBJ2-1; V gene: TRBV7-3; CDR3 length: 13; CDR3 protein: ASSLAPVVGGSQF
J gene: TRBJ1-6; V gene: TRBV2; CDR3 length: 11; CDR3 protein: ASSGRGDSPLH